What follows are 22 T cell receptor beta chains derived from one specimen sequenced in a study of T cell responses to AZD1222 COVID-19 vaccine (dated by TCRdb to the early 2020s). Libraries were prepared through the immunoSEQ multiplex PCR assay. TCRdb's version of the immuneACCESS table is confined to in-frame rearrangements and falls short of the full clone set. An unresolved V gene accounts for under half of the shortfall where checked; the remainder is of unknown origin. A total of fewer than 200,000 clones appear in this sample, just over 90% of them only once. The top ten hold 1.5% to 2% of the sample. In light of the paper, this sample's time point label describes: about 28 days (+/-7) after the second vaccine dose. Sequencing used peripheral blood, obtained 28 days after the second AZD1222 dose. The receptors were sampled from an adult who received the AZD1222 COVID-19 vaccine.

V gene TRBV28 combines with J gene TRBJ1-3; D is undetermined. This CDR3 has 17 residues. V was trimmed by 7 bases and J by 0 bases, leaving 19 bases between them. Per the germline V gene, CDR1 is MDHEN and CDR2 is SYDVKM. In nucleotides, the CDR3 is TGTGCCAGCACCACCTCCTCAGACGGAATCTCTGGAAACACCATATATTTT. Translation: CASTTSSDGISGNTIYF. The full variable domain, in which reference TRBV28 and TRBJ1-3 provide the parts outside the CDR3, is DVKVTQSSRYLVKRTGEKVFLECVQDMDHENMFWYRQDPGLGLRLIYFSYDVKMKEKGDIPEGYSVSREKKERFSLILESASTNQTSMYLCASTTSSDGISGNTIYFGEGSWLTVV.

For the CDR3, the DNA is TGTGCCAGCAGCCGGGGCCTTGTAGAGGACTATGGCTACACCTTC. Its translation is CASSRGLVEDYGYTF. The chain joins TRBV5-4 to TRBJ1-2; a weak D match, TRBD1 (5 bases). Germline V gives CDR1 SGHNT, CDR2 YYREEE (reference sequence). This CDR3 comprises 15 residues. Between the trimmed V and J ends, which lost 4 bases and 3 bases, there was a span of 16 bases.

V gene TRBV29-1 combines with J gene TRBJ2-1; D might be TRBD1 (5 bases). Per the germline V gene, CDR1 is SQVTM and CDR2 is ANQGSEA. The CDR3 sequence is 13 residues long. The V end was cut by 0 bases, the J end by 8 bases, with 11 bases between. CDR3: CSVEERGFDEQFF. The DNA for the CDR3 is TGCAGCGTTGAAGAAAGGGGATTCGATGAGCAGTTCTTC.

CDR3: CASSPDRVNYGYTF. DNA for the CDR3: TGTGCCAGCTCACCGGACCGGGTTAACTATGGCTACACCTTC. The rearrangement links TRBV18 to TRBJ1-2, with D hard to call. Trimming took off 3 bases at V and 1 base at J, with 9 bases between the two ends. The V gene's germline CDR1 is KGHSH and CDR2 LQKENI. This CDR3 comprises 14 residues.

The rearrangement uses TRBV27 and TRBJ2-3; D may correspond to TRBD1 or TRBD2 (7 bases each). This CDR3 comprises 14 residues. Germline V CDR1 and CDR2: MNHEY, SMNVEV (reference sequence). Trimming took off 3 bases at V and 5 bases at J, with 12 bases between the two ends. The CDR3 DNA reads as TGTGCCAGCAGTTTGGCAGGGGGGGTAGATACGCAGTATTTT. Translating it yields CASSLAGGVDTQYF.

The rearrangement links TRBV21-1 to TRBJ2-2; TRBD1 reflects the table's D call only, with no check against the DNA. TRBV21-1 is a documented pseudogene. This CDR3 spans 16 amino acids. CDR3 loop: CASSRDRGHVAGELFF. DNA for the CDR3: TGTGCCAGCAGCCGGGACAGGGGGCATGTCGCCGGGGAGCTGTTTTTT.

This sequence joins TRBV7-8 and TRBJ1-5; the match to TRBD1 covers 10 bases. J lost 4 bases, V lost 4 bases, and 4 bases had no gene match. CDR1 SGHVS and CDR2 FQNEAQ come from the germline V gene. This CDR3 has 15 residues. The CDR3 sequence is CASSSGTGVNQPQHF. The DNA of the CDR3 is TGTGCCAGCAGCTCAGGGACAGGGGTTAATCAGCCCCAGCATTTT.

This chain connects TRBV9 to TRBJ2-3; tentative D call: TRBD1 (5 bases). There are 13 residues in the CDR3. Germline CDR1 reads SGDLS; CDR2 reads YYNGEE. V shed 3 bases and J shed 5 bases, with 10 bases lying between them. CDR3 region: CASSANTGDTQYF. The DNA of the CDR3 is TGTGCCAGCAGCGCGAACACAGGAGATACGCAGTATTTT.

This sequence joins TRBV6-2 or TRBV6-3 and TRBJ1-2, with TRBD1 matching over 10 bases. V lost 5 bases to trimming and J lost 2 bases; unmatched junction nucleotides: 5. This CDR3 comprises 15 residues. The V gene's germline CDR1 is MNHEY and CDR2 SVGEGT. The DNA of the CDR3 is TGTGCCAGCAGTCCACCGGGACAGGGGAACTATGGCTACACCTTC. Amino acids: CASSPPGQGNYGYTF.

The chain couples TRBV6-5 to TRBJ2-1; D unclear. The CDR3 totals 12 residues. CDR1 and CDR2 (germline): MNHEY, SVGAGI. V was shortened by 8 bases and J by 6 bases, with 11 bases between the two germline ends. CDR3 coding DNA: TGTGCCAGCCGTCGGACGGGCAATGAGCAGTTCTTC. Translation: CASRRTGNEQFF.

CDR3 DNA: TGTGCCAGCAGTTACGACAGCACAGATACGCAGTATTTT. It translates to CASSYDSTDTQYF. The chain recombines TRBV6-2 or TRBV6-3 with TRBJ2-3; D gene ambiguous. Trimming cost V 2 bases and J 0 bases, with 3 bases left between them. This CDR3 spans 13 amino acids. CDR1 and CDR2 (germline): MNHEY, SVGEGT.

The rearrangement uses TRBV3-1 (or the pseudogene TRBV3-2) and TRBJ1-2; no clear D. Germline lookup yields CDR1 LGHDT and CDR2 YNNKEL (reference sequence). The CDR3 is 16 residues long. The V end lost 4 bases, the J end lost 0 bases, and 15 bases lay between the germline ends. CDR3 in amino acids: CASSPDPGVANYGYTF. Here the CDR3 DNA reads TGTGCCAGCAGCCCCGACCCAGGAGTAGCTAACTATGGCTACACCTTC.

The V call is TRBV7-2, the J call TRBJ1-5; TRBD1 agrees at 7 bases. The CDR3 is 17 amino acids. Germline CDR1 reads SGHTA; CDR2 reads FQGNSA. V shed 2 bases, J shed 4 bases, and the junction held 11 bases outside the gene matches. CDR3 in DNA: TGTGCCAGCAGCTTATATCCGGGGACAGCGAAAAATCAGCCCCAGCATTTT. Translated, it gives CASSLYPGTAKNQPQHF.

V and J are TRBV2 and TRBJ2-5, with D unclear. The CDR3 spans 13 residues. The germline V gene has CDR1 SNHLY and CDR2 FYNNEI. Trimming cost V 2 bases and J 0 bases, with 4 bases left between them. The CDR3 region has the DNA TGTGCCAGCAGTGAACGTTACCAAGAGACCCAGTACTTC. Amino acids: CASSERYQETQYF.

The chain couples TRBV11-1 to TRBJ1-1; no definite D call. This CDR3 is 13 amino acids long. Between the trimmed V and J ends, which lost 5 bases and 7 bases, there was a span of 14 bases. Germline CDR1 and CDR2: SGHAT and FQDESV (reference sequence). CDR3 DNA sequence: TGTGCCAGCAGCCCCTCTGCGCGGTTTGAAGCTTTCTTT. Amino acid sequence: CASSPSARFEAFF.

V is TRBV3-1 (or the pseudogene TRBV3-2) and J is TRBJ1-1; no definite D call. The CDR3 is made up of 14 amino acids. Germline lookup yields CDR1 LGHDT and CDR2 YNNKEL (reference sequence). The V end lost 4 bases, the J end lost 1 base, and 10 bases lay between the germline ends. The CDR3 region is CASSPFYENTEAFF. For the CDR3, the DNA is TGTGCCAGCAGCCCCTTTTACGAGAACACTGAAGCTTTCTTT.

This chain links TRBV30 with TRBJ1-5, with TRBD1 matching 7 bases. Germline V CDR1 and CDR2: GTSNPN, SVGIG (reference sequence). This CDR3 has 13 residues. The J segment lost 2 bases and the V segment lost 5 bases, leaving 3 bases of the junction unmatched. DNA for the CDR3: TGTGCCTGGCCCGGGACAGGCAATCAGCCCCAGCATTTT. Protein sequence: CAWPGTGNQPQHF.

V usage is TRBV4-1 and J usage is TRBJ2-5; no clear D gene. The V gene lost 0 bases and the J gene lost 4 bases, with 9 bases spanning the gap. Germline V gene sequence: CDR1 MGHRA, CDR2 YSYEKL. This CDR3 region has 14 residues. The CDR3 sequence: CASSQDLGRETQYF. CDR3 bases: TGCGCCAGCAGCCAAGATCTAGGGCGAGAGACCCAGTACTTC.

The rearrangement joins TRBV6-2 or TRBV6-3 to TRBJ2-1; 7 bases are shared with TRBD2. The CDR3 is 17 residues long. Germline CDR1 reads MNHEY; CDR2 reads SVGEGT. Trimming removed 4 bases from V and 0 bases from J; junction bases left unmatched: 9. The CDR3 nucleotides are TGTGCCAGCAGTTCCCGGGACTACTTGAGCTCCTACAATGAGCAGTTCTTC. Translating it yields CASSSRDYLSSYNEQFF.

This CDR3 is CASSLDRGLSKTQYF. CDR3 DNA: TGTGCCAGCAGCTTAGATAGGGGCCTTTCGAAGACCCAGTACTTC. This chain uses TRBV7-3 with TRBJ2-5; TRBD1 might be the D (5 bases). With 2 bases removed from V and 6 bases from J, the gap between germline ends came to 16 bases. The CDR3 is 15 amino acids. Per germline, CDR1 SGHTA and CDR2 FQGTGA.

The chain recombines TRBV6-2 or TRBV6-3 with TRBJ1-1; D unclear. Trimming took off 6 bases at V and 4 bases at J, with 12 bases between the two ends. Germline V gene data show CDR1 as MNHEY and CDR2 as SVGEGT. The length of the CDR3 is 13 residues. For the CDR3, the DNA is TGTGCCAGCAGCGACCCACCTGGCACTGAAGCTTTCTTT. It encodes CASSDPPGTEAFF.

The gene calls are TRBV11-2 and TRBJ1-1, with a tentative D call TRBD1 (6 bases). Germline assignment: CDR1 SGHAT and CDR2 FQNNGV. V was cut by 5 bases and J by 5 bases, with 18 bases left in between. The CDR3 extends over 15 amino acids. The DNA for the CDR3 is TGTGCCAGCAGCCCCACGGTCAGGGGAAGAACTGAAGCTTTCTTT. This encodes CASSPTVRGRTEAFF.